A selection of T cell receptor beta chains follows, all from one sample in a study of CD8 T cells in ankylosing spondylitis. MiXCR, applied by TCRdb to the 5' RACE reads, yields one record per CDR3 protein. Altogether roughly 130,000 distinct CDR3 sequences are present, about 6.4% being singletons, with the ten largest covering 12%. The material sequenced was blood, either unsorted or a sorted T cell fraction (not recorded which). The origin of the receptors is a male donor with ankylosing spondylitis or in good health (not recorded which). Each CDR3 is given with its conserved first and last residue. A D gene is named only where the DNA matches it firmly. Clone size is stated in some rows and not others, as once, few, many or a class when expanded.

J: TRBJ2-1; size: many; D: TRBD2; V: TRBV20-1; CDR3: CSARRRGLSNEQFF; DNA: TGCAGTGCTAGAAGGCGGGGGTTGTCCAATGAGCAGTTCTTC
J: TRBJ2-7; size: many; D: .; V: TRBV7-2; CDR3: CASSYGTGYEQYF; DNA: TGTGCCAGCAGCTACGGGACCGGCTACGAGCAGTACTTC
J: TRBJ2-7; size: many; D: .; V: TRBV7-8; CDR3: CASSDTSYEQYF; DNA: TGTGCCAGCAGCGACACATCCTACGAGCAGTACTTC
J: TRBJ2-1; size: few; D: .; V: TRBV28; CDR3: CASRIHGPSGEQFF; DNA: TGTGCCAGCAGAATACACGGGCCCTCGGGTGAGCAGTTCTTC
J: TRBJ1-5; size: many; D: .; V: TRBV7-9; CDR3: CASSSHGGNQPQHF; DNA: TGTGCCAGCAGCTCTCATGGGGGCAATCAGCCCCAGCATTTT
J: TRBJ2-5; size: few; D: TRBD2; V: TRBV20-1; CDR3: CSASGGQETQYF; DNA: TGCAGTGCTAGCGGGGGGCAAGAGACCCAGTACTTC
J: TRBJ2-3; size: many; D: TRBD1; V: TRBV25-1; CDR3: CASRPTPGQGADTQYF; DNA: TGTGCCAGCAGACCGACGCCGGGACAGGGGGCCGATACGCAGTATTTT
J: TRBJ2-7; size: many; D: TRBD1; V: TRBV18; CDR3: CASSTRTGGFEQYF; DNA: TGTGCCAGCTCAACCCGGACAGGGGGCTTCGAGCAGTACTTC
J: TRBJ2-3; size: many; D: .; V: TRBV9; CDR3: CASSVVGEDTQYF; DNA: TGTGCCAGCAGCGTAGTGGGGGAAGATACGCAGTATTTT
J: TRBJ2-1; size: .; D: .; V: TRBV5-4; CDR3: CASSADRNEQFF; DNA: TGTGCCAGCAGCGCGGACCGGAATGAGCAGTTCTTC
J: TRBJ1-1; size: many; D: .; V: TRBV7-3; CDR3: CASSTGQNTEAFF; DNA: TGTGCCAGCAGCACGGGACAAAACACTGAAGCTTTCTTT
J: TRBJ1-6; size: many; D: .; V: TRBV7-3; CDR3: CASSLIGSNSPLHF; DNA: TGTGCCAGCAGCTTAATCGGCAGTAATTCACCCCTCCACTTT
J: TRBJ2-2; size: many; D: TRBD2; V: TRBV9; CDR3: CASSVVMVAGTGELFF; DNA: TGTGCCAGCAGCGTAGTGATGGTAGCGGGCACCGGGGAGCTGTTTTTT
J: TRBJ2-3; size: many; D: .; V: TRBV5-1; CDR3: CASSSTGSTDTQYF; DNA: TGCGCCAGCAGCTCCACGGGAAGCACAGATACGCAGTATTTT
J: TRBJ1-1; size: many; D: .; V: TRBV6-1; CDR3: CASTPGQMNTEAFF; DNA: TGTGCCAGCACACCGGGACAAATGAACACTGAAGCTTTCTTT
J: TRBJ2-2; size: .; D: .; V: TRBV2; CDR3: CASSDRFTGELFF; DNA: TGTGCCAGCAGCGACAGGTTCACCGGGGAGCTGTTTTTT
J: TRBJ1-2; size: many; D: .; V: TRBV2; CDR3: CASSEDPSYYGYTF; DNA: TGTGCCAGCAGTGAAGACCCCTCTTACTATGGCTACACCTTC
J: TRBJ2-3; size: many; D: .; V: TRBV11-2; CDR3: CASSLGSSTDTQYF; DNA: TGTGCCAGCAGCTTAGGTAGCAGCACAGATACGCAGTATTTT
J: TRBJ1-5; size: .; D: .; V: TRBV18; CDR3: CASSPRNIGEQPQHF; DNA: TGTGCCAGCTCACCACGAAACATAGGGGAACAGCCCCAGCATTTT
J: TRBJ1-5; size: many; D: .; V: TRBV5-6; CDR3: CASSRDGRSNQPQHF; DNA: TGTGCCAGCAGCCGTGACGGACGGTCCAATCAGCCCCAGCATTTT
J: TRBJ2-5; size: many; D: TRBD2; V: TRBV7-8; CDR3: CASSLGASGGPLETQYF; DNA: TGTGCCAGCAGCTTAGGGGCTAGCGGGGGGCCGTTAGAGACCCAGTACTTC
J: TRBJ2-3; size: many; D: .; V: TRBV11-2; CDR3: CASSLSSTVTDTQYF; DNA: TGTGCCAGCAGCTTAAGCAGTACGGTCACAGATACGCAGTATTTT
J: TRBJ2-7; size: many; D: .; V: TRBV29-1; CDR3: CSVEVMEGYEQYF; DNA: TGCAGCGTTGAAGTGATGGAGGGCTACGAGCAGTACTTC
J: TRBJ1-2; size: many; D: TRBD1; V: TRBV5-1; CDR3: CATFYRGGYTF; DNA: TGCGCCACCTTTTACAGGGGTGGCTACACCTTC
J: TRBJ1-4; size: many; D: .; V: TRBV6-1; CDR3: CASSHEGATNEKLFF; DNA: TGTGCCAGCAGCCATGAGGGGGCAACTAATGAAAAACTGTTTTTT
J: TRBJ1-4; size: many; D: TRBD1; V: TRBV7-3; CDR3: CASSPGTGLNEKLFF; DNA: TGTGCCAGCAGCCCTGGGACAGGTCTTAATGAAAAACTGTTTTTT
J: TRBJ2-7; size: many; D: TRBD1; V: TRBV27; CDR3: CASSQGQGATYEQYF; DNA: TGTGCCAGCAGTCAGGGACAGGGGGCTACCTACGAGCAGTACTTC
J: TRBJ2-7; size: many; D: TRBD1; V: TRBV5-1; CDR3: CASSLTDRGSNYEQYF; DNA: TGCGCCAGCAGCTTGACCGACAGGGGGTCTAACTACGAGCAGTACTTC
J: TRBJ1-2; size: many; D: .; V: TRBV5-1; CDR3: CASSPLDTNYGYTF; DNA: TGCGCCAGCAGCCCTCTTGACACTAACTATGGCTACACCTTC
J: TRBJ2-2; size: few; D: .; V: TRBV30; CDR3: CAWSPPRKNTGELFF; DNA: TGTGCCTGGAGCCCCCCCAGGAAAAACACCGGGGAGCTGTTTTTT
J: TRBJ1-1; size: many; D: .; V: TRBV4-3; CDR3: CASSQDLGDTLNTEAFF; DNA: TGCGCCAGCAGCCAAGATCTCGGGGATACCCTGAACACTGAAGCTTTCTTT
J: TRBJ2-7; size: many; D: .; V: TRBV7-2; CDR3: CASSLAAPYEQYF; DNA: TGTGCCAGCAGCTTAGCGGCCCCCTACGAGCAGTACTTC